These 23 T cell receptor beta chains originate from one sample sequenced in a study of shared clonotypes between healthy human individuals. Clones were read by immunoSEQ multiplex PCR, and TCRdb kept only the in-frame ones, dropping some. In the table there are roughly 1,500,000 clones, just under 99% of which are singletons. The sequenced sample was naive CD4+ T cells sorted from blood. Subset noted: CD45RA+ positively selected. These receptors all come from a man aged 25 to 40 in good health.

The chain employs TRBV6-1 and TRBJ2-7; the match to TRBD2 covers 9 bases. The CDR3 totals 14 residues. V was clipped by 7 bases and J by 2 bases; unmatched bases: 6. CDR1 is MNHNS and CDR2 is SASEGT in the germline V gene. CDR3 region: CASTRLAETYEQYF. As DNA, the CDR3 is TGTGCCAGCACAAGACTAGCGGAAACCTACGAGCAGTACTTC.

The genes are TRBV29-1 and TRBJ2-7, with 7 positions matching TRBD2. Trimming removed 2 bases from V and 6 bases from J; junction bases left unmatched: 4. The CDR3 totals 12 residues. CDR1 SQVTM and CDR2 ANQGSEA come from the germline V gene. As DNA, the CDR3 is TGCAGCGTTGAACGCGGGAGTCGCGAGCAGTACTTC. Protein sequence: CSVERGSREQYF.

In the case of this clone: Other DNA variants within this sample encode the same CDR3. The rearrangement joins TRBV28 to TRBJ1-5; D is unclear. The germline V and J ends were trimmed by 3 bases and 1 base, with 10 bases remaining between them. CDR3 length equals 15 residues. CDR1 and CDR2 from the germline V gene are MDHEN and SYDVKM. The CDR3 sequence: CASSLVGVSNQPQHF. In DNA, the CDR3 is TGTGCCAGCAGTTTGGTGGGCGTGAGCAATCAGCCCCAGCATTTT.

CDR3 sequence reads: CASEGRGKGYTGELFF. The CDR3 nucleotides read TGTGCCAGCGAAGGAAGGGGCAAGGGGTACACCGGGGAGCTGTTTTTT. This chain links TRBV27 with TRBJ2-2; perhaps TRBD1 as D (5 bases). CDR3 length: 16 amino acids. Germline CDR1 and CDR2: MNHEY and SMNVEV (reference sequence). V was pared by 8 bases and J by 3 bases, with 19 bases between.

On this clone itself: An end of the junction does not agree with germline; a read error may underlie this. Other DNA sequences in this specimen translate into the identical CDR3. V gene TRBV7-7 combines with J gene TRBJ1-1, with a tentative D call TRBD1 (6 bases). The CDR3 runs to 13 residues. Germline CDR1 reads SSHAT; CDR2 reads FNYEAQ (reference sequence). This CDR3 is CASSRTVNTEAFF. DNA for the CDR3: TGTGCTAGCAGCCGGACAGTGAACACTGAAGCTTTCTTT. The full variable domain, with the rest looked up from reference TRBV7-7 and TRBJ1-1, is GAGVSQSPRYKVTKRGQDVTLRCDPISSHATLYWYQQALGQGPEFLTYFNYEAQPDKSGLPSDRFSAERPEGSISTLTIQRTEQRDSAMYRCASSRTVNTEAFFGQGTRLTVV.

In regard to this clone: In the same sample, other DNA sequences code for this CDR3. CDR3 DNA sequence: TGTGCCAGCAGCCTATCAAGGACTAGCGGGTCCTACGAGCAGTACTTC. Translation gives CASSLSRTSGSYEQYF. This chain uses TRBV7-2 with TRBJ2-7; 11 bases line up with TRBD2. After removal of 5 bases from V and 1 base from J, the junction contained 7 bases not matched to a gene. Germline V lookup: CDR1 SGHTA, CDR2 FQGNSA. The length of the CDR3 is 16 residues.

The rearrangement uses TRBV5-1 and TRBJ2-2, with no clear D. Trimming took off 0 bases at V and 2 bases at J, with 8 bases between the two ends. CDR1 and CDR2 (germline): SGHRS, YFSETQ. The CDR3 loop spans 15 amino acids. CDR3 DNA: TGCGCCAGCAGCTTGGCACCCATAAACACCGGGGAGCTGTTTTTT. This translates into CASSLAPINTGELFF.

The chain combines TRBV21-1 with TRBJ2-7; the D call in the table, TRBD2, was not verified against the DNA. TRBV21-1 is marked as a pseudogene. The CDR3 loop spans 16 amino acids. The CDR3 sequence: CASSTEGLPSHYEQYF. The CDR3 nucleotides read TGTGCCAGCAGCACCGAGGGACTACCGTCCCACTACGAGCAGTACTTC.

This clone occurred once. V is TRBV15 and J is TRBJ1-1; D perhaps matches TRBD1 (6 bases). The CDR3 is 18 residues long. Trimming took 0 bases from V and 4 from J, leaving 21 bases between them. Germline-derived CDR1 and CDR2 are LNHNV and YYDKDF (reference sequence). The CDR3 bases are TGTGCCACCAGCAGAGATTGGGGCTCGCGGGGGCAGAGCACTGAAGCTTTCTTT. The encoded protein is CATSRDWGSRGQSTEAFF. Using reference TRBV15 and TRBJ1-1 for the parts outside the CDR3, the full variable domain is DAMVIQNPRYQVTQFGKPVTLSCSQTLNHNVMYWYQQKSSQAPKLLFHYYDKDFNNEADTPDNFQSRRPNTSFCFLDIRSPGLGDTAMYLCATSRDWGSRGQSTEAFFGQGTRLTVV.

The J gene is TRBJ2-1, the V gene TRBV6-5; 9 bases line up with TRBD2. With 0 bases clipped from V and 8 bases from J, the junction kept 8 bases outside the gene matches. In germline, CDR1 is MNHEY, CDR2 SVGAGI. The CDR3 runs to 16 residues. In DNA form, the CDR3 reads TGTGCCAGCAGTTACTCGATTCCAGCGGGAGGCGATGAGCAGTTCTTC. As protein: CASSYSIPAGGDEQFF.

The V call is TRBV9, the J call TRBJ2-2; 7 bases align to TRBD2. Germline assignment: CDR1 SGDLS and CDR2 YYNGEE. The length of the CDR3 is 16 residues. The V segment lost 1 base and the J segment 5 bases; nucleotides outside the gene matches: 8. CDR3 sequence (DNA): TGTGCCAGCAGCGTAACGACTAGCTTAGGGACCGGGGAGCTGTTTTTT. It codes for CASSVTTSLGTGELFF.

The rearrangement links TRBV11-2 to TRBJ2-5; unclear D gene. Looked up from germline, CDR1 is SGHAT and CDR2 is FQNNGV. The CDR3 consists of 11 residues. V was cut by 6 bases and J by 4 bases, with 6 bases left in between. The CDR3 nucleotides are TGTGCCAGCAGGGATGGAGAGACCCAGTACTTC. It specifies CASRDGETQYF. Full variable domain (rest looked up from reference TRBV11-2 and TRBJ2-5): EAGVAQSPRYKIIEKRQSVAFWCNPISGHATLYWYQQILGQGPKLLIQFQNNGVVDDSQLPKDRFSAERLKGVDSTLKIQPAKLEDSAVYLCASRDGETQYFGPGTRLLVL.

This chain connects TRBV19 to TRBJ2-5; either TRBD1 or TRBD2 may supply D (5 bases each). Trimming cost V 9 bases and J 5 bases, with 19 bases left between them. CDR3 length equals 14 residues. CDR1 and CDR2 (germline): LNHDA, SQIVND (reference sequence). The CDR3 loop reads CASEGTAGFETQYF. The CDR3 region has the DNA TGTGCCAGCGAAGGGACCGCCGGGTTTGAGACCCAGTACTTC.

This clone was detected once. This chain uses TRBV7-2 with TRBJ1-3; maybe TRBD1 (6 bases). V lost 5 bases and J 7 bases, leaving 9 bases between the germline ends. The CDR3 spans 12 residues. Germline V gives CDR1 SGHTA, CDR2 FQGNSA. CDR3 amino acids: CASSGGGNTIYF. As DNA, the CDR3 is TGTGCCAGCAGCGGAGGGGGGAACACCATATATTTT.

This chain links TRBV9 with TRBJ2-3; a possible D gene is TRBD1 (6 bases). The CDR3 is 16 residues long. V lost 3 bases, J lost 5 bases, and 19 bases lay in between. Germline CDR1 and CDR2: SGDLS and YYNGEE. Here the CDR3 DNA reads TGTGCCAGCAGCGCCTTAAAACAGGGTATGGGAGATACGCAGTATTTT. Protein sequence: CASSALKQGMGDTQYF. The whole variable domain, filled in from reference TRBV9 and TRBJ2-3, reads DSGVTQTPKHLITATGQRVTLRCSPRSGDLSVYWYQQSLDQGLQFLIQYYNGEERAKGNILERFSAQQFPDLHSELNLSSLELGDSALYFCASSALKQGMGDTQYFGPGTRLTVL.

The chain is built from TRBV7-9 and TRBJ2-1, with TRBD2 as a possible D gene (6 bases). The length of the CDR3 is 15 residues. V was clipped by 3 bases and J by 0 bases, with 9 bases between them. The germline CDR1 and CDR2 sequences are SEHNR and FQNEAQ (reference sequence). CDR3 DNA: TGTGCCAGCAGCTTCCCGGGACTCTCCTACAATGAGCAGTTCTTC. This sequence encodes CASSFPGLSYNEQFF.

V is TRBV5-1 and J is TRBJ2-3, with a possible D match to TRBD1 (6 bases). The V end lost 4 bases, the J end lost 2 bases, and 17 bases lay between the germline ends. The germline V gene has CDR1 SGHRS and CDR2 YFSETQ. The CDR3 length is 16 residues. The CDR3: CASSLGGRGNTDTQYF. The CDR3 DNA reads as TGCGCCAGCAGCCTTGGGGGCAGGGGAAACACAGATACGCAGTATTTT.

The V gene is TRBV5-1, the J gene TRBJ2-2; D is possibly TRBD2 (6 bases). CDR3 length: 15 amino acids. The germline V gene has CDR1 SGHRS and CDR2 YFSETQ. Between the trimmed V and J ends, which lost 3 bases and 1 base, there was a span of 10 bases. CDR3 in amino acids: CASSWASENTGELFF. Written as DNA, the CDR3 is TGCGCCAGCAGCTGGGCTAGCGAGAACACCGGGGAGCTGTTTTTT.

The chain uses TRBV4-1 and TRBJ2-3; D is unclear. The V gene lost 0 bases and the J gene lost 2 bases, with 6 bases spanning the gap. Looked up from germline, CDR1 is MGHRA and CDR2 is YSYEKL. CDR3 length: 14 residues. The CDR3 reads CASSQETHTDTQYF. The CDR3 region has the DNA TGCGCCAGCAGCCAAGAAACGCACACAGATACGCAGTATTTT.

CDR3 sequence (DNA): TGTGCCAGCAGCCCTCCCGGGGCGGGATGGGGCAATGAGCAGTTCTTC. Amino acids: CASSPPGAGWGNEQFF. The chain combines TRBV14 with TRBJ2-1; maybe TRBD2 (6 bases). Germline V gives CDR1 SGHDN, CDR2 FVKESK. V lost 4 bases and J lost 6, with 19 bases in between. The CDR3 is made up of 16 amino acids.

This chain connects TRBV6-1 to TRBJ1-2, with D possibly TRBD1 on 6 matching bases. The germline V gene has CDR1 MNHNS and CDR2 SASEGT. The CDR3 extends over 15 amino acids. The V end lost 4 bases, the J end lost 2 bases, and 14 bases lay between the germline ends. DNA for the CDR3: TGTGCCAGCAGTGGGATATGGACAGCCAACTATGGCTACACCTTC. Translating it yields CASSGIWTANYGYTF.

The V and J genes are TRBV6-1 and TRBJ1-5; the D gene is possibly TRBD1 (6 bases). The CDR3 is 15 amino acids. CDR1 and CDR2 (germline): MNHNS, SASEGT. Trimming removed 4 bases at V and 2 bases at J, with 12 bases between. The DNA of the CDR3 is TGTGCCAGCAGTGGAAACAGGGTTCGCAATCAGCCCCAGCATTTT. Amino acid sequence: CASSGNRVRNQPQHF.

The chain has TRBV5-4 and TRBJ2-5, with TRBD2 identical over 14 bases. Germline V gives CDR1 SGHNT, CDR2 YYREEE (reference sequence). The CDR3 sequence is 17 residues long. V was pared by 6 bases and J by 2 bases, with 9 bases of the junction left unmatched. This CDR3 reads CASTRGTSGRSQETQYF. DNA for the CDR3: TGTGCCAGCACCCGGGGGACTAGCGGGAGATCTCAAGAGACCCAGTACTTC.